Listed below are T cell receptor beta chains from one sample, sequenced in a study of vaccination effects on CD4 cells after COVID-19. The data were produced by immunoSEQ multiplex PCR, yet TCRdb's version contains in-frame clones alone and is incomplete. The sample holds more than 30,000 clones, about two thirds seen once. What these receptors recognize is not known. Sequenced here: CD4+ T cells from PBMCs cultured without peptide, sampled before COVID-19 vaccination. These receptors were taken from a human donor who received a COVID-19 vaccine. Each CDR3 is given with its conserved first and last residue. The order of the fields is V gene, D gene, clone size, J gene, CDR3 protein, CDR3 DNA. D genes are given only for firm matches. The size field is filled for only some rows; it gives once, few, many or a size class.

v_gene: TRBV13; d_gene: NA; abundance: NA; j_gene: TRBJ1-2; CDR3aa: CASSSRTAHYGYTF; CDR3nt: TGTGCCAGCAGCTCACGGACAGCCCACTATGGCTACACCTTC
v_gene: TRBV12-3/TRBV12-4; d_gene: NA; abundance: NA; j_gene: TRBJ2-7; CDR3aa: CASSKSGYYEQYF; CDR3nt: TGTGCCAGCAGTAAAAGCGGGTACTACGAGCAGTACTTC
v_gene: TRBV3-1/TRBV3-2; d_gene: TRBD2; abundance: few; j_gene: TRBJ2-2; CDR3aa: CASSQEGLAGVRSGELFF; CDR3nt: TGTGCCAGCAGCCAAGAGGGGCTAGCGGGAGTTCGGTCCGGGGAGCTGTTTTTT
v_gene: TRBV29-1; d_gene: TRBD1; abundance: few; j_gene: TRBJ1-1; CDR3aa: CSAHRGVMNTEAFF; CDR3nt: TGCAGCGCACACAGGGGCGTCATGAACACTGAAGCTTTCTTT
v_gene: TRBV12-5; d_gene: NA; abundance: NA; j_gene: TRBJ1-2; CDR3aa: CASGLVVHGWGYYGYTF; CDR3nt: TGTGCTAGTGGTTTGGTTGTCCACGGTTGGGGGTACTATGGCTACACCTTC
v_gene: TRBV19; d_gene: TRBD1; abundance: NA; j_gene: TRBJ1-1; CDR3aa: CASSDLPLGQEAFF; CDR3nt: TGTGCCAGTAGTGACCTCCCCTTGGGACAGGAAGCTTTCTTT
v_gene: TRBV19; d_gene: TRBD2; abundance: NA; j_gene: TRBJ2-3; CDR3aa: CASSISLAGPKVTDTQYF; CDR3nt: TGTGCCAGTAGTATCTCCCTAGCGGGACCTAAGGTCACAGATACGCAGTATTTT
v_gene: TRBV10-2; d_gene: NA; abundance: NA; j_gene: TRBJ1-3; CDR3aa: CASSSVGGSGNTIYF; CDR3nt: TGCGCCAGCAGTTCCGTAGGGGGTTCCGGAAACACCATATATTTT
v_gene: TRBV6-5; d_gene: TRBD2; abundance: NA; j_gene: TRBJ2-7; CDR3aa: CASIRLAGVDEQYF; CDR3nt: TGTGCCAGCATCAGACTAGCGGGAGTTGACGAGCAGTACTTC
v_gene: TRBV2; d_gene: NA; abundance: NA; j_gene: TRBJ1-5; CDR3aa: CASSEDTSNQPQHF; CDR3nt: TGTGCCAGCAGCGAGGACACAAGCAATCAGCCCCAGCATTTT
v_gene: TRBV19; d_gene: TRBD1; abundance: NA; j_gene: TRBJ2-7; CDR3aa: CASRDRRGPSEQYF; CDR3nt: TGTGCCAGCAGGGACAGAAGGGGGCCGTCCGAGCAGTACTTC
v_gene: TRBV9; d_gene: NA; abundance: NA; j_gene: TRBJ2-7; CDR3aa: CASSVGTEGYEQYF; CDR3nt: TGTGCCAGCAGCGTAGGGACCGAAGGCTACGAGCAGTACTTC
v_gene: TRBV24-1; d_gene: NA; abundance: once; j_gene: TRBJ1-2; CDR3aa: CATSAVDRRGGYTF; CDR3nt: TGTGCCACCAGTGCCGTTGACAGGCGGGGAGGCTACACCTTC
v_gene: TRBV7-6; d_gene: TRBD2; abundance: NA; j_gene: TRBJ2-7; CDR3aa: CASSPLDREATRRSYEQYF; CDR3nt: TGTGCCAGCAGCCCCCTCGACCGGGAGGCCACCCGCCGATCCTACGAGCAGTACTTC
v_gene: TRBV19; d_gene: TRBD1; abundance: few; j_gene: TRBJ1-5; CDR3aa: CASSPGQLSNQPQHF; CDR3nt: TGTGCCAGTAGCCCGGGACAGCTTAGCAATCAGCCCCAGCATTTT
v_gene: TRBV6-5; d_gene: TRBD2; abundance: NA; j_gene: TRBJ2-7; CDR3aa: CASRSTGTSGYEQYF; CDR3nt: TGTGCCAGCAGGTCTACCGGGACTAGCGGCTACGAGCAGTACTTC
v_gene: TRBV3-1/TRBV3-2; d_gene: TRBD2; abundance: NA; j_gene: TRBJ2-5; CDR3aa: CASSQGLAGAGLQETQYF; CDR3nt: TGTGCCAGCAGCCAAGGACTAGCGGGGGCCGGCCTCCAAGAGACCCAGTACTTC
v_gene: TRBV29-1; d_gene: NA; abundance: NA; j_gene: TRBJ1-1; CDR3aa: CSADGVSGWGTEAFF; CDR3nt: TGCAGCGCTGACGGGGTGTCCGGGTGGGGCACTGAAGCTTTCTTT
v_gene: TRBV2; d_gene: TRBD2; abundance: NA; j_gene: TRBJ2-5; CDR3aa: CASSSTSGGSGTQYF; CDR3nt: TGTGCCAGCAGTTCTACTAGCGGGGGGTCAGGGACCCAGTACTTC
v_gene: TRBV10-3; d_gene: TRBD1; abundance: NA; j_gene: TRBJ1-4; CDR3aa: CAIGPTGRLSEKLFF; CDR3nt: TGTGCCATCGGACCGACAGGGCGGCTTAGTGAAAAACTGTTTTTT
v_gene: TRBV4-1; d_gene: NA; abundance: NA; j_gene: TRBJ2-3; CDR3aa: CASSQESNLIADTQYF; CDR3nt: TGCGCCAGCAGCCAAGAATCAAACCTTATCGCAGATACGCAGTATTTT
v_gene: TRBV12-3/TRBV12-4; d_gene: NA; abundance: NA; j_gene: TRBJ2-2; CDR3aa: CASTSWNTGELFF; CDR3nt: TGTGCCAGCACCTCTTGGAACACCGGGGAGCTGTTTTTT
v_gene: TRBV6-5; d_gene: NA; abundance: NA; j_gene: TRBJ2-6; CDR3aa: CASSQRSSGANVLTF; CDR3nt: TGTGCCAGCAGTCAAAGGAGCTCTGGGGCCAACGTCCTGACTTTC
v_gene: TRBV19; d_gene: NA; abundance: NA; j_gene: TRBJ2-7; CDR3aa: CASSIKGDSYEQYF; CDR3nt: TGTGCCAGTAGTATAAAAGGGGATTCCTACGAGCAGTACTTC
v_gene: TRBV2; d_gene: TRBD1; abundance: once; j_gene: TRBJ2-7; CDR3aa: CASTRLQGAGYEQYF; CDR3nt: TGTGCCAGCACGCGCTTACAGGGGGCTGGCTACGAGCAGTACTTC
v_gene: TRBV18; d_gene: NA; abundance: NA; j_gene: TRBJ2-2; CDR3aa: CASSPPSGDSRGELFF; CDR3nt: TGTGCCAGCTCACCACCATCCGGGGACTCCCGCGGGGAGCTGTTTTTT
v_gene: TRBV9; d_gene: TRBD1; abundance: NA; j_gene: TRBJ2-1; CDR3aa: CASSVGTVSYNEQFF; CDR3nt: TGTGCCAGCAGCGTCGGGACAGTTTCCTACAATGAGCAGTTCTTC
v_gene: TRBV30; d_gene: NA; abundance: NA; j_gene: TRBJ2-5; CDR3aa: CAWSVLWQSETQYF; CDR3nt: TGTGCCTGGAGTGTGTTGTGGCAGTCAGAGACCCAGTACTTC
v_gene: TRBV10-3; d_gene: NA; abundance: NA; j_gene: TRBJ2-3; CDR3aa: CATGKTDTQYF; CDR3nt: TGTGCCACCGGCAAAACAGATACGCAGTATTTT
v_gene: TRBV12-3/TRBV12-4; d_gene: TRBD1; abundance: NA; j_gene: TRBJ1-2; CDR3aa: CASRRQGGYTF; CDR3nt: TGTGCCAGCAGAAGACAGGGGGGCTACACCTTC